Presented here are 13 T cell receptor beta chains from one specimen sequenced in a study of blood T cell repertoires in COVID-19. The protocol was immunoSEQ multiplex PCR, while the TCRdb copy is restricted to in-frame clones and leaves out a portion. The data hold 55,000 to 90,000 clones, with about 86% observed a single time. The sample comprised peripheral blood. The receptor set was obtained from an older man with active COVID-19.

The rearrangement links TRBV19 to TRBJ1-2, with a weak D call TRBD1 (5 bases). Germline V gene sequence: CDR1 LNHDA, CDR2 SQIVND (reference sequence). V was trimmed by 5 bases and J by 8 bases, leaving 15 bases between them. This CDR3 contains 13 residues. CDR3 loop: CASSRGGTMGYTF. Here the CDR3 DNA reads TGTGCCAGTAGTCGGGGGGGAACTATGGGCTACACCTTC.

The chain is built from TRBV4-2 and TRBJ2-1; possibly TRBD1 for D (5 bases). The V end lost 0 bases, the J end lost 1 base, and 10 bases lay between the germline ends. This CDR3 contains 16 residues. Germline CDR1 and CDR2: LGHNA and YNFKEQ. CDR3 region: CASSQDRQGSYNEQFF. CDR3 in DNA: TGTGCCAGCAGCCAAGATCGCCAGGGTTCCTACAATGAGCAGTTCTTC.

This clone was seen a handful of times. The gene calls are TRBV19 and TRBJ1-3, with D possibly being TRBD1 (5 bases). This CDR3 contains 14 residues. CDR1 and CDR2 from the germline V gene are LNHDA and SQIVND (reference sequence). The germline V and J ends were trimmed by 1 base and 2 bases, with 6 bases remaining between them. The CDR3 here is CASSIGGAGNTIYF. The CDR3 DNA reads as TGTGCCAGTAGTATAGGGGGGGCTGGAAACACCATATATTTT.

The chain is built from TRBV19 and TRBJ1-5; no firm D call. Germline V gene data show CDR1 as LNHDA and CDR2 as SQIVND (reference sequence). The CDR3 length is 12 residues. The V and J ends lost 6 bases and 9 bases respectively, with 12 bases between them. CDR3 amino acids: CASRERAGPQHF. The CDR3, as DNA: TGTGCCAGTAGAGAGAGGGCGGGGCCCCAGCATTTT.

J is TRBJ2-3 and V is TRBV30, with D hard to call. V dropped 4 bases and J dropped 0 bases, with 11 bases sitting between them. The germline V gene has CDR1 GTSNPN and CDR2 SVGIG (reference sequence). The CDR3 loop spans 14 amino acids. This CDR3 is CAWTKPTSTDTQYF. The CDR3 DNA follows: TGTGCCTGGACCAAACCGACTAGCACAGATACGCAGTATTTT.

The chain carries TRBV15 and TRBJ1-4; 7 bases are shared with TRBD1. The CDR3 is made up of 14 amino acids. CDR1 and CDR2 from the germline V gene are LNHNV and YYDKDF (reference sequence). Trimming removed 5 bases from V and 7 bases from J; junction bases left unmatched: 7. CDR3 bases: TGTGCCACCAGCCCCCGGGACAGTGGTGAAAAACTGTTTTTT. It specifies CATSPRDSGEKLFF.

The genes are TRBV12-3 or TRBV12-4 and TRBJ1-2, with D hard to call. This CDR3 comprises 12 residues. Trimming cost V 3 bases and J 4 bases, with 6 bases left between them. The CDR3 is CASSFEVYGYTF. In DNA, the CDR3 is TGTGCCAGCAGTTTTGAGGTCTATGGCTACACCTTC.

CDR3 nucleotide sequence: TGTGCCATCAGGGGCACGGGACAGGCGGGCGGGGAGCTGTTTTTT. Encoded protein: CAIRGTGQAGGELFF. The chain recombines TRBV10-3 with TRBJ2-2, with TRBD1 matching 8 bases. With V trimmed by 6 bases and J by 7 bases, 10 bases remained unmatched. CDR1 ENHRY and CDR2 SYGVKD come from the germline V gene. This CDR3 is 15 amino acids long.

The chain uses TRBV4-1 and TRBJ1-5, with a tentative D call TRBD1 (6 bases). Germline V CDR1 and CDR2: MGHRA, YSYEKL. The CDR3 spans 17 residues. V lost 0 bases and J 0 bases, leaving 12 bases between the germline ends. CDR3 residues: CASSQDLEDSSNQPQHF. The CDR3 DNA reads TGCGCCAGCAGCCAAGATTTGGAGGACAGTAGCAATCAGCCCCAGCATTTT.

Only one count was recorded for this clone. The chain links TRBV6-2 or TRBV6-3 to TRBJ2-5; no reliable D call. Germline V gene lookup returns CDR1 MNHEY and CDR2 SVGEGT. Trimming took 0 bases from V and 9 from J, leaving 8 bases between them. This CDR3 contains 12 residues. The CDR3 coding sequence is TGTGCCAGCAGTTACTCGTTCCCCTCCCAGTACTTC. Its protein is CASSYSFPSQYF.

As DNA, the CDR3 is TGTGCCAGCAGCTCGGACAGGAGGGCCGGGGAGCTGTTTTTT. It translates to CASSSDRRAGELFF. The chain joins TRBV7-2 to TRBJ2-2; TRBD1 might be the D (7 bases). Germline CDR1 is SGHTA and CDR2 is FQGNSA. The CDR3 covers 14 residues. V was clipped by 4 bases and J by 6 bases, with 12 bases between them. The full variable domain, with the rest looked up from reference TRBV7-2 and TRBJ2-2, is GAGVSQSPSNKVTEKGKDVELRCDPISGHTALYWYRQSLGQGLEFLIYFQGNSAPDKSGLPSDRFSAERTGGSVSTLTIQRTQQEDSAVYLCASSSDRRAGELFFGEGSRLTVL.

This sequence joins TRBV5-1 and TRBJ2-1; 12 nucleotides align to TRBD2. The CDR3 consists of 16 residues. Germline values: CDR1 SGHRS, CDR2 YFSETQ. Trimming took 3 bases from V and 2 from J; bases not matched to a gene: 3. CDR3 coding DNA: TGCGCCAGCAGCTACCTAGCGGGGGGGCCCTACAATGAGCAGTTCTTC. This encodes CASSYLAGGPYNEQFF.

V is TRBV19 and J is TRBJ2-7, with D perhaps matching TRBD2 (7 bases). The CDR3 is 14 amino acids. Per the germline V gene, CDR1 is LNHDA and CDR2 is SQIVND (reference sequence). The V end lost 7 bases, the J end lost 4 bases, and 17 bases lay between the germline ends. The CDR3 loop reads CASTPRGGLYEQYF. For the CDR3, the DNA is TGTGCCAGTACCCCGAGGGGGGGCTTGTACGAGCAGTACTTC. Drawing the rest from reference TRBV19 and TRBJ2-7, the complete variable domain is DGGITQSPKYLFRKEGQNVTLSCEQNLNHDAMYWYRQDPGQGLRLIYYSQIVNDFQKGDIAEGYSVSREKKESFPLTVTSAQKNPTAFYLCASTPRGGLYEQYFGPGTRLTVT.